The 19 T cell receptor beta chains presented below share a single source sample, sequenced in a study of beta chain features in type 1 diabetes. Findings of the study overall: Shortening of TCRB CDR3s, moderate but significant, appeared in all four CD4+ subsets of Type 1 diabetes patients.

The isolated RNA, all of it, was reverse transcribed, so expressed TCRB transcripts were what got sequenced. Assay used: immunoSEQ multiplex PCR; TCRdb lists only in-frame clones, some missing. The sample records tens of thousands of clones, around 53% being singletons. These receptors have no identified antigens. The sample comprised Tregs from blood. The receptors here all came from a woman in her thirties or forties with type 1 diabetes.

CDR3 nucleotide sequence: TGCGCCAGCAGCCAAAGATCACGGACAGGGAAACCTATTAGAGAAGGCTACACCTTC. Encoded protein: CASSQRSRTGKPIREGYTF. The chain uses TRBV4-1 and TRBJ1-2; 8 nucleotides align to TRBD1. CDR3 length equals 19 residues. CDR1 and CDR2 (germline): MGHRA, YSYEKL. Unmatched junction bases numbered 22, after V lost 2 bases and J lost 8 bases.

This chain joins TRBV7-3 and TRBJ2-1, with 7 positions matching TRBD1. The CDR3 extends over 15 amino acids. Germline CDR1 SGHTA, CDR2 FQGTGA. V shed 5 bases and J 9 bases; nucleotides not matched to a gene: 13. CDR3 sequence: CASSASRTGVGEQFF. The CDR3 bases are TGTGCCAGCAGCGCATCCCGTACAGGGGTCGGTGAGCAGTTCTTC.

This clone has just a few counts. J is TRBJ1-2 and V is TRBV5-1; the D gene is possibly TRBD1 (5 bases). V lost 0 bases and J lost 0, with 9 bases in between. The CDR3 length is 15 residues. Germline CDR1 SGHRS, CDR2 YFSETQ. CDR3 in amino acids: CASSLAGGTNYGYTF. The DNA of the CDR3 is TGCGCCAGCAGCTTGGCCGGGGGTACTAACTATGGCTACACCTTC.

In its sample, this clone was seen a few times. The chain combines TRBV19 with TRBJ2-1, with TRBD2 matching 9 bases. Germline V CDR1 and CDR2: LNHDA, SQIVND (reference sequence). The length of the CDR3 is 15 residues. V shed 3 bases and J 5 bases; nucleotides not matched to a gene: 5. The CDR3 DNA reads TGTGCCAGTAGTATGGCACTAGCGGGTAACAATGAGCAGTTCTTC. The encoded protein is CASSMALAGNNEQFF.

The chain combines TRBV5-1 with TRBJ2-1; D is possibly TRBD1 (6 bases). The CDR3 loop spans 12 amino acids. Trimming left V 3 bases short and J 9 bases short, with 10 bases between. Germline V lookup: CDR1 SGHRS, CDR2 YFSETQ. DNA for the CDR3: TGCGCCAGCAGCTCAGGGGAGCGTGAGCAGTTCTTC. Translating it yields CASSSGEREQFF.

The rearrangement uses TRBV7-8 and TRBJ1-2; D is perhaps TRBD1 (5 bases). The germline CDR1 and CDR2 sequences are SGHVS and FQNEAQ. V lost 5 bases and J lost 5, with 9 bases in between. CDR3 size: 12 residues. The DNA for the CDR3 is TGTGCCAGCAGCCAGACAGATTATGGCTACACCTTC. Translated, it gives CASSQTDYGYTF.

Relative to its sample, this clone is medium-sized. The chain joins TRBV27 to TRBJ1-5, with 11 positions matching TRBD1. This CDR3 comprises 14 residues. V was pared by 8 bases and J by 6 bases, with 6 bases of the junction left unmatched. Germline V CDR1 and CDR2: MNHEY, SMNVEV (reference sequence). Here the CDR3 reads CASGTGGAAQPQHF. In nucleotides, the CDR3 is TGTGCCAGCGGGACAGGGGGGGCGGCTCAGCCCCAGCATTTT.

This clone occurred a few times. The CDR3 protein is CASSRLAAYNEQFF. The CDR3, as DNA: TGTGCCAGCAGCCGACTAGCGGCCTACAATGAGCAGTTCTTC. The chain couples TRBV6-1 to TRBJ2-1, with TRBD2 matching over 9 bases. V was clipped by 6 bases and J by 2 bases; unmatched bases: 2. Germline values: CDR1 MNHNS, CDR2 SASEGT. The CDR3 sequence is 14 residues long.

The chain carries TRBV5-4 and TRBJ2-1, with 7 bases aligning to TRBD2. Germline values: CDR1 SGHNT, CDR2 YYREEE (reference sequence). J gave up 8 bases and V 6 bases, and 17 bases lay outside the gene matches. CDR3 length: 16 amino acids. The CDR3 is CASTGSLGGGGDEQFF. Written as DNA, the CDR3 is TGTGCCAGCACCGGGAGCTTGGGGGGGGGAGGGGATGAGCAGTTCTTC.

This clone came up once. This chain uses TRBV5-1 with TRBJ2-5; D might be TRBD1 (5 bases). This CDR3 contains 14 residues. Trimming took 3 bases from V and 0 from J, leaving 9 bases between them. CDR1 is SGHRS, CDR2 YFSETQ, per germline. The CDR3 DNA reads TGCGCCAGCAGCTCCACAGGTTACCAAGAGACCCAGTACTTC. This codes for CASSSTGYQETQYF.

Details on this clone: Relative to the germline gene, one junction end is altered; a read error may explain this. The chain joins TRBV7-7 to TRBJ2-2; 7 bases map to TRBD2. The CDR3 extends over 15 amino acids. The germline V gene has CDR1 SSHAT and CDR2 FNYEAQ (reference sequence). Here the CDR3 reads CASSFEQRGTGELFF. The CDR3 bases are TGTGCTAGCAGCTTTGAACAGCGGGGAACCGGGGAGCTGTTTTTT.

The chain uses TRBV5-1 and TRBJ1-1, with D perhaps TRBD1 (6 bases). This CDR3 region has 14 residues. Per the germline V gene, CDR1 is SGHRS and CDR2 is YFSETQ. The germline V and J ends were trimmed by 4 bases and 0 bases, with 10 bases remaining between them. For the CDR3, the DNA is TGCGCCAGCAGCGTTACAGGGATGAACACTGAAGCTTTCTTT. Amino acid sequence: CASSVTGMNTEAFF. Using reference TRBV5-1 and TRBJ1-1 for the parts outside the CDR3, the full variable domain is KAGVTQTPRYLIKTRGQQVTLSCSPISGHRSVSWYQQTPGQGLQFLFEYFSETQRNKGNFPGRFSGRQFSNSRSEMNVSTLELGDSALYLCASSVTGMNTEAFFGQGTRLTVV.

This clone has only a few counts. The gene calls are TRBV7-2 and TRBJ2-5; D perhaps matches TRBD1 (6 bases). Germline lookup yields CDR1 SGHTA and CDR2 FQGNSA. This CDR3 region has 15 residues. V was trimmed by 3 bases and J by 4 bases, leaving 15 bases between them. This CDR3 reads CASSLAGQGRETQYF. The CDR3 DNA sequence: TGTGCCAGCAGCTTGGCCGGTCAGGGGCGAGAGACCCAGTACTTC. The full variable domain, with the rest looked up from reference TRBV7-2 and TRBJ2-5, is GAGVSQSPSNKVTEKGKDVELRCDPISGHTALYWYRQSLGQGLEFLIYFQGNSAPDKSGLPSDRFSAERTGGSVSTLTIQRTQQEDSAVYLCASSLAGQGRETQYFGPGTRLLVL.

The rearrangement joins TRBV23-1 to TRBJ1-5; no clear D. TRBV23-1 is an open reading frame, and its role is uncertain. The CDR3 has 17 residues. V lost 3 bases, J lost 3 bases, and 18 bases lay in between. CDR3: CASSHPDRVGSNQPQHF. DNA of the CDR3: TGCGCCAGCAGTCACCCCGATCGGGTAGGTTCCAATCAGCCCCAGCATTTT.

The chain couples TRBV5-1 to TRBJ2-7; tentative D call: TRBD1 (6 bases). The CDR3 is 14 residues long. CDR1 is SGHRS and CDR2 is YFSETQ in the germline V gene. V was clipped by 6 bases and J by 2 bases, with 15 bases between them. CDR3 sequence reads: CASKSGTLAYEQYF. The CDR3 nucleotides are TGCGCCAGCAAGTCCGGGACACTGGCCTACGAGCAGTACTTC.

The CDR3 protein is CASSYTGVYYGYTF. The CDR3 DNA sequence: TGTGCCAGCAGCTACACAGGGGTCTACTATGGCTACACCTTC. The rearrangement joins TRBV7-9 to TRBJ1-2; 7 bases fit TRBD1. This CDR3 has 14 amino acids. Per the germline V gene, CDR1 is SEHNR and CDR2 is FQNEAQ (reference sequence). The V and J ends lost 4 bases and 3 bases, in that order; junction bases with no gene match: 5.

This chain joins TRBV11-3 and TRBJ2-1; TRBD2 matches 10 bases. V trimming: 6 bases; J trimming: 2 bases; junction bases outside the gene matches: 4. This CDR3 is 15 amino acids long. Germline CDR1 reads SGHNT; CDR2 reads YENEEA. The CDR3 protein is CASSPSGGAYNEQFF. CDR3 DNA: TGTGCCAGCAGTCCTAGCGGGGGAGCCTACAATGAGCAGTTCTTC.

CDR3 sequence reads: CASSFSGSKNTEAFF. CDR3 DNA: TGTGCCAGCAGCTTCTCCGGGTCCAAGAACACTGAAGCTTTCTTT. The V gene is TRBV9, the J gene TRBJ1-1; no definite D call. The V gene lost 4 bases and the J gene lost 1 base, with 14 bases spanning the gap. The CDR3 runs 15 residues. Germline V gene sequence: CDR1 SGDLS, CDR2 YYNGEE.

V and J are TRBV5-1 and TRBJ2-5; possibly TRBD2 for D (6 bases). Trimming pared 6 bases from V and 4 bases from J, leaving 13 bases between. The germline CDR1 and CDR2 sequences are SGHRS and YFSETQ. The CDR3 is 13 residues long. CDR3 in amino acids: CASTGGGGETQYF. The CDR3 DNA is TGCGCCAGCACAGGTGGGGGAGGAGAGACCCAGTACTTC.